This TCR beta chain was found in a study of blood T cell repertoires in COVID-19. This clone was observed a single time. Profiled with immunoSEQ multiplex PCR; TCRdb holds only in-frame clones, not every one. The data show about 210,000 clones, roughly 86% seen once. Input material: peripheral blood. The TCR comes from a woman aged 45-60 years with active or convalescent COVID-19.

CDR3 region: CASSVDRDAEAFF. The DNA of the CDR3 is TGTGCCAGCAGCGTAGACAGGGACGCTGAAGCTTTCTTT. This rearrangement joins TRBV9 to TRBJ1-1, with D maybe TRBD1 (6 bases). V shed 0 bases and J shed 6 bases, with 9 bases lying between them. The CDR3 is made up of 13 amino acids. Germline V CDR1 and CDR2: SGDLS, YYNGEE.